This T cell receptor beta chain was found in a study of blood T cell repertoires in COVID-19. Overall study context: Acute and convalescent COVID-19 specimens originated in the United States, Italy and Spain. Nucleic acid was either cDNA or gDNA, and it came from T cells, B-cell-depleted T cells, or PBMCs.

Authors' methods: Nucleated cell counts were estimated from reference gene primer amplification. Profiling relied on immunoSEQ multiplex PCR, and the TCRdb table lists in-frame clones only, not all of them. V, J and clone size were drawn from that table, and D and trimming were deduced from the DNA. Of about 180,000 clones listed, about 89% are singletons. V was shortened by 1 base and J by 5 bases, with 12 bases between the two germline ends. There are 14 residues in the CDR3. Germline CDR1 reads SGHTA; CDR2 reads FQGNSA. V and J are TRBV7-2 and TRBJ2-7, with TRBD2 as a possible D gene (5 bases). Sequenced sample: peripheral blood. The TCR comes from a man aged 18 to 30 who had recovered from COVID-19. As DNA, the CDR3 is TGTGCCAGCAGCTTAGGTGGGAGCCCCCACGAGCAGTACTTC. Amino acid sequence: CASSLGGSPHEQYF.